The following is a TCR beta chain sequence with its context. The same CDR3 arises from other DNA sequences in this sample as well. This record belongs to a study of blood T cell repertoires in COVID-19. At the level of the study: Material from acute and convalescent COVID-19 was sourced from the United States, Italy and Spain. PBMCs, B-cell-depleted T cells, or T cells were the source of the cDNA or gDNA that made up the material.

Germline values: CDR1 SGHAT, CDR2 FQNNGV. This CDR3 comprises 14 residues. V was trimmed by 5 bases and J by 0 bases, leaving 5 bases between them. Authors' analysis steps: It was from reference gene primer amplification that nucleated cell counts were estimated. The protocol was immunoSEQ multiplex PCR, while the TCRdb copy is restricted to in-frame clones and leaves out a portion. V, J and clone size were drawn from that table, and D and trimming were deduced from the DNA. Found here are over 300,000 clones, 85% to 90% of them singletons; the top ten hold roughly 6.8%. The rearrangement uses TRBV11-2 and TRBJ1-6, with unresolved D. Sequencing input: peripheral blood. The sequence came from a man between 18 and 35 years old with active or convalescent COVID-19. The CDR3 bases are TGTGCCAGCAGCCCGAGCTCCTATAATTCACCCCTCCACTTT. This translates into CASSPSSYNSPLHF.